This T cell receptor beta chain originates from a study of T cells in Graves' hyperthyroidism and ophthalmopathy (dated by TCRdb to the late 2010s). Turning to the overall study: To identify TCR V-J signatures that set the groups apart, the researchers used a discovery cohort of 95 to 100 patients, made up of approximately 43 with Graves' ophthalmopathy and 57 with stable Graves' hyperthyroidism. Prospective prediction of ophthalmopathy was tested in an independent validation cohort of fewer than 20 hyperthyroidism patients and 15 to 17 patients who later progressed to ophthalmopathy. The 85 to 100 discovery patients were randomly split 7:3 into training and test sets. In addition, the study compared T-cell repertoires in thyroid tissue and in blood from about 6 Graves' hyperthyroidism patients. After blood sampling, hyperthyroidism patients were treated with methimazole at a starting dose of 30 mg daily, and ophthalmopathy patients were treated with high-dose intravenous methylprednisolone. According to the paper, TCR Vbeta CDR3 sequencing was carried out on over 130 peripheral blood samples, which came from under 50 ophthalmopathy, around 74 hyperthyroidism and some 17 progressor patients. Overall results and qualifications from the work: A 13 V-J signature model separated ophthalmopathy from stable hyperthyroidism, with roughly 88% sensitivity and about 81% specificity in cross-validation and 80%/75% in testing. Most expanded thyroid clonotypes (frequency above 0.001) were also detected in blood, a finding suggesting that blood repertoires may reflect thyroid immune responses. In validation, progression to ophthalmopathy was predicted by the model with approximately 67% sensitivity and roughly 76% specificity, a median of approximately 6.5 months before onset. No statistical method was used to set the sample size in advance, and investigators knew the group allocation.

The TCR beta CDR3 regions were amplified from RNA transcripts. For the first round of RT-PCR on the TCR CDR3, the HTBI primer set was used together with the Qiagen OneStep RT-PCR kit. Libraries were constructed in a second round of multiplex PCR, after which size selection and purification were performed. Paired-end sequencing of the libraries was performed with 100 bp reads on an Illumina HiSeq2000. The authors' pipeline ran thus. Raw data were processed with SOAPnuke, discarding reads with adapters, uncalled bases, mean Phred below 15, or no exact constant-primer or identifier match. COPE v1.2.5 was used to merge the high-quality paired reads, and each unique nucleotide sequence was defined as a clonotype. MiTCR v1.1 was used to align clonotypes to the IMGT TRBV, TRBD and TRBJ reference segments. Only V-J combinations with frequency above 0.0001, covering about 99% of repertoires, were analysed. A TCS score was defined as the ratio of F50 (clonal expansion) to E x V (chaos), with BLOSUM62-based TCRdist applied between CDR3 peptides within each V-J. Welch's t-statistics and random forest reduced several hundred V-J features to roughly 13, which were used in a naive Bayes classifier (R e1071). The similarity between thyroid and blood repertoires was quantified using the Morisita-Horn index. In TCRdb, the public reads were trimmed at Q25 with fastp and aligned with MiXCR, with productive beta chains retained. Each CDR3 protein appears once, grouped with its most common genes and DNA. These V and J calls are TCRdb output, not the study's own analysis. The table for this sample lists approximately 510,000 distinct CDR3 sequences; 40% to 55% of them were counted only once. In total, the top ten clones hold about two fifths of the sample.

Any patient with an uncontrolled infection, another autoimmune disease, pregnancy or lactation was excluded. Diagnoses were established on the basis of clinical symptoms, serum thyroxine and TRAb, thyroid ultrasound, and orbital computed tomography. Trizol reagent was used to extract total RNA, and RNA quality was then checked on an Agilent 2100 Bioanalyzer. CDR1 and CDR2 are read off the germline V gene as SGDLS and YYNGEE. Trimming costs V 5 bases and J 3 bases, and their ends lie 6 bases apart. Including cysteine and phenylalanine, the CDR3 has 12 amino acids. The CDR3 DNA has 36 bases and is translated from base 1. Remarks on this clonotype: This receptor's antigen is unknown. Nothing much larger sits one base from this clone, and base qualities are not available.

The receptor was isolated from an adult woman with Graves' disease, either hyperthyroidism or ophthalmopathy (not recorded which). The sequenced sample consisted of peripheral blood or thyroid tissue (not recorded which). Rearrangement joined TRBV9 to TRBJ1-5, with the D gene not confidently named. The nucleotides are TGTGCCAGCAGGGCCACCAATCAGCCCCAGCATTTT. Its translation is CASRATNQPQHF.